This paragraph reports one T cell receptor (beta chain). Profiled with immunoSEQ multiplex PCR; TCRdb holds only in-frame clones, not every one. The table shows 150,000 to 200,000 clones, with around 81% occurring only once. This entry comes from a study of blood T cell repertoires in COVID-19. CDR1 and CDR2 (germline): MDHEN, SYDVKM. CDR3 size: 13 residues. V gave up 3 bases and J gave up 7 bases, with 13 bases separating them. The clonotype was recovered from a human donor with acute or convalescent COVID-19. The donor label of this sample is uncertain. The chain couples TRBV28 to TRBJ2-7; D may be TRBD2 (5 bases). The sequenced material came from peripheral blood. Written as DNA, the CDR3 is TGTGCCAGCAGTTTTCCTACAGAGCGGGAGCAGTACTTC. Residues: CASSFPTEREQYF. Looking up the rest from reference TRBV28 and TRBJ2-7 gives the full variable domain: DVKVTQSSRYLVKRTGEKVFLECVQDMDHENMFWYRQDPGLGLRLIYFSYDVKMKEKGDIPEGYSVSREKKERFSLILESASTNQTSMYLCASSFPTEREQYFGPGTRLTVT.